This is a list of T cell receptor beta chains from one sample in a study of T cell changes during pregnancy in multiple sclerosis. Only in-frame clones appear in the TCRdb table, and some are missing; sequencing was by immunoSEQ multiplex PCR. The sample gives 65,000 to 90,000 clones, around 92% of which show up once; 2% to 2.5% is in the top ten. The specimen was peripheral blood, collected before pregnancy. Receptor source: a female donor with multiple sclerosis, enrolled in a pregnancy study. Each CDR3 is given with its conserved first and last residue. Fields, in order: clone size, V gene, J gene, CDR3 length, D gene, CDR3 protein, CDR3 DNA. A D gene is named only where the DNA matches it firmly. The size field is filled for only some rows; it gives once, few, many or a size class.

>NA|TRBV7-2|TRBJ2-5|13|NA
CASSLARAETQYF
TGTGCCAGCAGCTTAGCGAGGGCGGAGACCCAGTACTTC
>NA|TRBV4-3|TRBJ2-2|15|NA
CASSQSAKNTGELFF
TGCGCCAGCAGCCAATCAGCGAAGAACACCGGGGAGCTGTTTTTT
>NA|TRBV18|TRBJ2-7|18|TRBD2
CASSPKGLAGSGVYEQYF
TGTGCCAGCTCACCAAAGGGACTAGCGGGAAGTGGGGTATACGAGCAGTACTTC
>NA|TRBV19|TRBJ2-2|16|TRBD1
CASSTGQGPGTGELFF
TGTGCCAGTAGTACCGGACAGGGTCCGGGGACCGGGGAGCTGTTTTTT
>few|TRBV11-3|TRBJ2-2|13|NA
CASSLGGRGELFF
TGTGCCAGCAGCCTAGGGGGGCGAGGGGAGCTGTTTTTT
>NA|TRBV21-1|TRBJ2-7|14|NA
CASSKLGTSDEQYF
TGTGCCAGCAGCAAATTGGGGACTAGTGACGAGCAGTACTTC
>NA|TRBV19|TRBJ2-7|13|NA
CASSITVTYEQYF
TGTGCCAGTAGTATAACAGTAACCTACGAGCAGTACTTC
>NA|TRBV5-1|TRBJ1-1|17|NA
CASSLVGAEYLNTEAFF
TGCGCCAGCAGCTTGGTAGGGGCAGAGTATCTGAACACTGAAGCTTTCTTT
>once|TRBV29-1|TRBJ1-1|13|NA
CSVDLQGNTEAFF
TGCAGCGTTGATCTCCAGGGGAACACTGAAGCTTTCTTT
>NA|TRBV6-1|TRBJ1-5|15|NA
CATKGRGALRQPQHF
TGTGCCACTAAAGGACGGGGGGCGCTTCGTCAGCCCCAGCATTTT
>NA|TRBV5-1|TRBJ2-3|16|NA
CASSLGLGLIGGTQYF
TGCGCCAGCAGCTTGGGCCTCGGACTCATCGGTGGTACGCAGTATTTT
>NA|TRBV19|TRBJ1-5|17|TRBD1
CASSTPDRGASNQPQHF
TGTGCCAGTAGTACCCCGGACAGGGGAGCTAGCAATCAGCCCCAGCATTTT
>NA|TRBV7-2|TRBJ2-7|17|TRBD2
CASSLSPSGRASYEQYF
TGTGCCAGCAGCTTATCCCCTAGCGGGCGCGCCTCCTACGAGCAGTACTTC